These T cell receptor beta chains were read from a single sample in a study of control samples from healthy donors and cancer patients. Produced via immunoSEQ multiplex PCR; TCRdb's table is partial and in-frame only. Seen here are 110,000 to 150,000 clones, roughly nine tenths observed once, and the top ten hold around 7.3%. Source material: blood. The origin of the receptors is a young man in good health. Both conserved end residues are part of each CDR3. The order of the fields is CDR3 DNA, CDR3 protein, J gene, V gene, clone size, D gene. A D gene is named only where the DNA matches it firmly. Not every row has a clone size; where given, it reads once, few, many or a size class.

TGTGCCAGCAGCTTGAGTAGCGGGGGAACCCCAGATACGCAGTATTTT CASSLSSGGTPDTQYF TRBJ2-3 TRBV7-2 . TRBD2
TGTGCCAGCAGCGACCCGGCTAGCGGGGAACAGACCCAGTACTTC CASSDPASGEQTQYF TRBJ2-5 TRBV7-3 . TRBD2
TGTGCCAGCAGCCTGGGGACCCTCCCCTCCTACAATGAGCAGTTCTTC CASSLGTLPSYNEQFF TRBJ2-1 TRBV27 . .
TGTGCCAGCAGCGCCGGGGGCCAAGAGACCCAGTACTTC CASSAGGQETQYF TRBJ2-5 TRBV7-2 . .
TGTGCCAGCAGTCACCACGAGGGGGCGGATACGCAGTATTTT CASSHHEGADTQYF TRBJ2-3 TRBV28 once TRBD1
TGTGCCAGCGTGGGGACAGTTATGAACACTGAAGCTTTCTTT CASVGTVMNTEAFF TRBJ1-1 TRBV27 . TRBD1
TGTGCCAGCAGCTTGGACAGGGATGAAAAACTGTTTTTT CASSLDRDEKLFF TRBJ1-4 TRBV7-9 once TRBD1
TGTGCCAGCAGCTGGAGACAACAGGACAGTGAAGCTTTCTTT CASSWRQQDSEAFF TRBJ1-1 TRBV5-5 . .
TGTGCCAGTAGTACCGGGACTAGCGGGTTCCTTAGCACAGATACGCAGTATTTT CASSTGTSGFLSTDTQYF TRBJ2-3 TRBV19 . TRBD2
TGTGCCAGCAGCAAGGTGCAACAGGGAAGGGAGGAGCAGTACTTC CASSKVQQGREEQYF TRBJ2-7 TRBV21-1 once .
TGCAGCGTTGAAGTGAGGGATGGGCAGTTCTTC CSVEVRDGQFF TRBJ2-1 TRBV29-1 . .
TGCGCCAGCAGCTTGGCCTTCGACGGATGGGGGAACACTGAAGCTTTCTTT CASSLAFDGWGNTEAFF TRBJ1-1 TRBV5-1 . .
TGTGCCAGCAGGTCCTTTAACAATGAGCAGTTCTTC CASRSFNNEQFF TRBJ2-1 TRBV27 . .
TGTGCCAGCAGCCTAGCGGGGGGCGCCTACTACGAGCAGTACTTC CASSLAGGAYYEQYF TRBJ2-7 TRBV9 . TRBD2
TGTGCCATCAGTGGACAGGGGGATAAGGCCTACGAGCAGTACTTC CAISGQGDKAYEQYF TRBJ2-7 TRBV10-3 . TRBD1
TGTGCCAGCAGCAACCGGGTAGCGGGGGGCCCCTACGAGCAGTACTTC CASSNRVAGGPYEQYF TRBJ2-7 TRBV7-6 . TRBD2
TGTGCCAGTAGCAAGCGGGGCGGAGATACGCAGTATTTT CASSKRGGDTQYF TRBJ2-3 TRBV19 once TRBD2
TGCGCCAGCAGCCAAGAGAGCCGGGGCGGGACAGGGGTCGAATACGAGCAGTACTTC CASSQESRGGTGVEYEQYF TRBJ2-7 TRBV4-3 . TRBD1
TGTGCCAGCAGCCAAGCTCAGCCCTGGGGGCTACAAGAGACCCAGTACTTC CASSQAQPWGLQETQYF TRBJ2-5 TRBV14 . .
TGTGCCAGCAGCTCTACAGAATTCAATCAGCCCCAGCATTTT CASSSTEFNQPQHF TRBJ1-5 TRBV7-9 . .